Below are 24 T cell receptor beta chains sequenced from a single sample in a study of post-analysis software for immune sequencing data. cDNA libraries of TCR beta carried unique molecular identifiers. MiXCR, run by TCRdb on the PCR reads, gives a single entry per CDR3 protein. Of about 570,000 distinct CDR3 sequences in the sample, around 34% were seen once. Study outcomes and limitations: In patients, five or six TRBV segments were more frequent than in controls, with TRBV5-6, TRBV5-1 and TRBV20-1 among them.

For these TCRs, the target antigens are not known. Sequenced input: blood. All receptors derive from a girl aged 2-17 years with multiple sclerosis.

With regard to this clonotype: One end of the junction fails to match germline, which may point to a read error. V usage is TRBV18 and J usage is TRBJ1-6; 9 nucleotides agree with TRBD1. Germline V gene data show CDR1 as KGHSH and CDR2 as LQKENI. There are 19 residues in the CDR3. The CDR3 DNA reads as TGTGCCAGCTCACCACTTGGGACAGGGCTTAATGCCCCTTATTCACTCCTCCACTTT. It yields the protein CASSPLGTGLNAPYSLLHF.

The chain's CDR3 is CASSNGQLRGTQYF. The CDR3 nucleotides are TGTGCCAGCAGCAACGGCCAGCTCAGGGGTACGCAGTATTTT. The V call is TRBV12-3 or TRBV12-4, the J call TRBJ2-3; possible D gene TRBD1, 6 bases. The CDR3 spans 14 residues. V lost 6 bases to trimming and J lost 8 bases, with 18 bases between them.

The rearrangement joins TRBV7-8 to TRBJ1-1, with unresolved D. Germline CDR1 and CDR2: SGHVS and FQNEAQ. The V end was cut by 1 base, the J end by 8 bases, with 11 bases between. The CDR3 is 13 residues long. In DNA form, the CDR3 reads TGTGCCAGCAGCTTAGAGGCTCGCGGAGAAGCTTTCTTT. As protein: CASSLEARGEAFF.

The chain couples TRBV13 to TRBJ2-1; 9 bases are shared with TRBD2. The junction had 15 bases not matched to a gene; V was cut back by 6 bases and J by 9 bases. CDR3 size: 16 residues. The germline gives CDR1 PRHDT, CDR2 FYEKMQ (reference sequence). In DNA form, the CDR3 reads TGTGCCAGCAGTCCCCGGGGAGCTAGCGGGATAAGTGAGCAGTTCTTC. As protein: CASSPRGASGISEQFF.

CDR3 amino acids: CASTFRDTYTGELFF. The DNA for the CDR3 is TGTGCCAGCACGTTCCGGGACACCTACACCGGGGAGCTGTTTTTT. V is TRBV6-6 and J is TRBJ2-2; tentative D call: TRBD1 (6 bases). Germline CDR1 and CDR2: MNHNY and SVGAGI (reference sequence). This CDR3 contains 15 residues. V lost 7 bases to trimming and J lost 3 bases, with 15 bases between them.

This clonotype was counted once. This chain links TRBV9 with TRBJ2-2; no clear D gene. The CDR3 has 15 amino acids. Trimming took 3 bases from V and 5 from J, leaving 14 bases between them. From germline, CDR1 is SGDLS and CDR2 YYNGEE. The CDR3, as DNA: TGTGCCAGCAGCGCGTACGACTCGTGGACCGGGGAGCTGTTTTTT. This codes for CASSAYDSWTGELFF.

This chain connects TRBV5-1 to TRBJ2-1; no firm D call. This CDR3 contains 16 residues. V was pared by 0 bases and J by 7 bases, with 17 bases between. Germline V gene lookup returns CDR1 SGHRS and CDR2 YFSETQ. This CDR3 is CASSLEAPPILNEQFF. The DNA of the CDR3 is TGCGCCAGCAGCTTGGAGGCCCCTCCGATTTTGAATGAGCAGTTCTTC.

V usage is TRBV29-1 and J usage is TRBJ1-2; D may be TRBD1 (5 bases). The CDR3 is made up of 12 amino acids. Between the trimmed V and J ends, which lost 8 bases and 7 bases, there was a span of 17 bases. CDR1 and CDR2 from the germline V gene are SQVTM and ANQGSEA. CDR3 protein: CSIGSGGRGYTF. CDR3 DNA sequence: TGCAGCATCGGTTCGGGGGGTCGTGGCTACACCTTC. The complete variable domain, with remaining parts taken from reference TRBV29-1 and TRBJ1-2, reads SAVISQKPSRDICQRGTSLTIQCQVDSQVTMMFWYRQQPGQSLTLIATANQGSEATYESGFVIDKFPISRPNLTFSTLTVSNMSPEDSSIYLCSIGSGGRGYTFGSGTRLTVV.

V gene TRBV6-2 or TRBV6-3 combines with J gene TRBJ2-3; D could derive from TRBD1 or TRBD2 (6 bases each). The germline gives CDR1 MNHEY, CDR2 SVGEGT. This CDR3 comprises 16 residues. Trimming left V 6 bases short and J 2 bases short, with 18 bases between. Here the CDR3 reads CASRSFSGDNTDTQYF. In nucleotides, the CDR3 is TGTGCCAGCAGATCTTTTTCGGGGGACAACACAGATACGCAGTATTTT.

This clonotype showed up just a few times. This chain uses TRBV15 with TRBJ1-2; D ambiguous. This CDR3 region has 14 residues. Trimming removed 5 bases from V and 2 bases from J, with 12 bases in between. Germline V lookup: CDR1 LNHNV, CDR2 YYDKDF (reference sequence). CDR3 sequence reads: CATSSFGRNYGYTF. Written as DNA, the CDR3 is TGTGCCACCAGCTCGTTTGGGAGGAACTATGGCTACACCTTC.

This clonotype was seen more than once but under ten times. V is TRBV9 and J is TRBJ2-3; tentative D call: TRBD1 (6 bases). The length of the CDR3 is 15 residues. Trimming stripped 1 base from V and 3 bases from J, with 12 bases between. Germline loops: CDR1 SGDLS, CDR2 YYNGEE. Written as DNA, the CDR3 is TGTGCCAGCAGCGTACAAACAGGGCCGACAGATACGCAGTATTTT. It is translated as CASSVQTGPTDTQYF.

J is TRBJ1-2 and V is TRBV6-1; no clear D. Germline CDR1 MNHNS, CDR2 SASEGT. This CDR3 contains 13 residues. Trimming removed 3 bases from V and 2 bases from J, with 7 bases in between. The CDR3 protein is CASSEWANYGYTF. CDR3 DNA: TGTGCCAGCAGTGAGTGGGCCAACTATGGCTACACCTTC.

The genes are TRBV4-1 and TRBJ1-5; no firm D call. The CDR3 is made up of 14 amino acids. Germline-derived CDR1 and CDR2 are MGHRA and YSYEKL. The V end lost 2 bases, the J end lost 4 bases, and 9 bases lay between the germline ends. The CDR3 DNA follows: TGCGCCAGCAGCCAATTCTGGGGAAATCAGCCCCAGCATTTT. It specifies CASSQFWGNQPQHF.

The V and J genes are TRBV20-1 and TRBJ2-1, with 8 bases identical to TRBD2. The length of the CDR3 is 19 residues. The V and J ends lost 0 bases and 5 bases, in that order; junction bases with no gene match: 18. Germline V CDR1 and CDR2: DFQATT, SNEGSKA (reference sequence). The CDR3 sequence is CSARDSGLRVAGIDNEQFF. CDR3 in DNA: TGCAGTGCTAGAGATTCGGGTCTTCGGGTAGCGGGGATAGACAATGAGCAGTTCTTC.

The V call is TRBV10-3, the J call TRBJ2-5, with D maybe TRBD2 (7 bases). Judging by the DNA end, TRBJ2-7 fits better; the J call may be wrong. The germline V gene has CDR1 ENHRY and CDR2 SYGVKD. The CDR3 runs to 17 residues. CDR3 DNA sequence: TGTGCCATCGGTACCGCACGGGGGCGGGGGTATCAATACGAGCAGTACTTC. This gives the protein CAIGTARGRGYQYEQYF.

The rearrangement joins TRBV6-5 to TRBJ2-1; 9 nucleotides agree with TRBD1. Trimming took 6 bases from V and 10 from J; bases not matched to a gene: 10. Germline-derived CDR1 and CDR2 are MNHEY and SVGAGI. The CDR3 is made up of 14 amino acids. CDR3 DNA sequence: TGTGCCAGCAGCCAGGGACAGGGTTATCAGGAGCAGTTCTTC. Its translation: CASSQGQGYQEQFF.

The chain couples TRBV9 to TRBJ1-2; maybe TRBD1 (6 bases). Germline CDR1 and CDR2: SGDLS and YYNGEE. CDR3 length: 15 amino acids. V was pared by 0 bases and J by 1 base, with 10 bases between. CDR3 nucleotides: TGTGCCAGCAGCGTAGGGGGCAGGGGTAACTATGGCTACACCTTC. As protein: CASSVGGRGNYGYTF.

This clonotype was seen just once. The chain joins TRBV2 to TRBJ1-6; weak D call: TRBD1 (5 bases). This CDR3 region has 16 residues. The ends were cut back, 6 bases at V and 0 bases at J, with 12 bases in the middle. CDR1 SNHLY and CDR2 FYNNEI come from the germline V gene. CDR3 nucleotides: TGTGCCAGCAGCTGGGACGGGAGCTCCTATAATTCACCCCTCCACTTT. It yields the protein CASSWDGSSYNSPLHF.

This clonotype has more than one count but fewer than ten. The chain carries TRBV10-3 and TRBJ2-1; TRBD1 aligns across 10 bases. The CDR3 loop spans 13 amino acids. Germline lookup yields CDR1 ENHRY and CDR2 SYGVKD. With 9 bases clipped from V and 6 bases from J, the junction kept 5 bases outside the gene matches. The CDR3 DNA follows: TGTGCCATTGGGACAGGGGAGTCCAATGAGCAGTTCTTC. It codes for CAIGTGESNEQFF.

The chain couples TRBV29-1 to TRBJ1-1; D call uncertain. Germline CDR1 SQVTM, CDR2 ANQGSEA. This CDR3 is built from 14 residues. The V and J ends lost 4 bases and 4 bases respectively, with 16 bases between them. The CDR3 DNA follows: TGCAGCGTTGCGAATAGAGGTGGGTCCACTGAAGCTTTCTTT. It is translated as CSVANRGGSTEAFF.

The rearrangement joins TRBV20-1 to TRBJ2-5, with TRBD1 identical over 7 bases. Germline V lookup: CDR1 DFQATT, CDR2 SNEGSKA (reference sequence). J lost 5 bases, V lost 6 bases, and 12 bases had no gene match. CDR3 length: 14 residues. The CDR3, as DNA: TGCAGTGCGGCAAGTCTCACACAGGGGGAGACCCAGTACTTC. Its protein is CSAASLTQGETQYF.

The chain uses TRBV2 and TRBJ1-6; no firm D call. V lost 6 bases to trimming and J lost 7 bases, with 16 bases between them. This CDR3 contains 15 residues. Looked up from germline, CDR1 is SNHLY and CDR2 is FYNNEI. CDR3: CASSEKEVRNSPLHF. CDR3 DNA: TGTGCCAGCAGCGAAAAGGAGGTTAGGAATTCACCCCTCCACTTT.

The chain joins TRBV7-6 to TRBJ1-2, with 8 positions matching TRBD1. Germline CDR1 SGHVS, CDR2 FNYEAQ. Trimming removed 4 bases from V and 0 bases from J; junction bases left unmatched: 16. This CDR3 spans 19 amino acids. The CDR3 here is CASSYRPRTGTATNYGYTF. In DNA, the CDR3 is TGTGCCAGCAGCTATCGACCGCGGACAGGGACCGCCACTAACTATGGCTACACCTTC.

About this clonotype: Being one base from a much bigger clone, this may be a read error. The chain employs TRBV20-1 and TRBJ2-3; 9 bases fit TRBD1. Germline lookup yields CDR1 DFQATT and CDR2 SNEGSKA (reference sequence). The CDR3 spans 13 residues. With V trimmed by 8 bases and J by 5 bases, 8 bases remained unmatched. The CDR3 DNA follows: TGCAGTCCCTCAGGGACAGGGCTAGATACGCAGTATTTT. It specifies CSPSGTGLDTQYF.